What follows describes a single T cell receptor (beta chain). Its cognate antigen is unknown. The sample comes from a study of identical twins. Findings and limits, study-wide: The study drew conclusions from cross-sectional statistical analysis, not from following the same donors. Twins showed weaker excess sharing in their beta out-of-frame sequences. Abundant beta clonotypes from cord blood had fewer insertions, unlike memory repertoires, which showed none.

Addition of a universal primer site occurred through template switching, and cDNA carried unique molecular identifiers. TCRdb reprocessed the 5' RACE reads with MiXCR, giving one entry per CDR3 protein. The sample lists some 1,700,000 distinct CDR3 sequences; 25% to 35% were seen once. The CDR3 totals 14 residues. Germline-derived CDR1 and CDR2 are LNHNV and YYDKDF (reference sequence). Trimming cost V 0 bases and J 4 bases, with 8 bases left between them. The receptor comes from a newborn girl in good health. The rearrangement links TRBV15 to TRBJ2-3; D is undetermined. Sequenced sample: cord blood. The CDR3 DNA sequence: TGTGCCACCAGCAGAGATGTAGGCCCAGATACGCAGTATTTT. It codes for CATSRDVGPDTQYF.